Listed below are T cell receptor beta chains from one sample, sequenced in a study of regulatory T cells in long-lasting Graves disease. TCRdb processed the multiplex PCR reads anew with MiXCR; each CDR3 protein has one entry. Counted here are about 620,000 distinct CDR3 sequences, under 20% occurring once; the ten biggest clones make up 15% to 20%. These data were also reused for a study on T cells in Graves' hyperthyroidism and ophthalmopathy.

This specimen consisted of peripheral blood mononuclear cells (PBMCs), obtained at new diagnosis, from a patient treated with antithyroid drugs. The receptor source for this set is a woman aged 25-40 years with Graves disease. The CDR3 runs from the conserved cysteine through the conserved F or W. D genes are given only for firm matches. Clone size appears in some rows only: once, few, many, or a class for an expanded clone.

D: TRBD1; J: TRBJ1-5; length: 14; V: TRBV2; size: many; DNA: TGTGCCAGCAGCATACAGGGGGCCGGTCAGCCCCAGCATTTT; CDR3: CASSIQGAGQPQHF
D: TRBD2; J: TRBJ2-2; length: 19; V: TRBV11-3; size: few; DNA: TGTGCCAGCAGCTTAGATCCTCTGGCAGGGACTAGCAGAACCGGGGAGCTGTTTTTT; CDR3: CASSLDPLAGTSRTGELFF
D: NA; J: TRBJ1-4; length: 16; V: TRBV18; size: few; DNA: TGTGCCAGCTCACCAAATTTACAGGCAACTAATGAAAAACTGTTTTTT; CDR3: CASSPNLQATNEKLFF
D: NA; J: TRBJ2-2; length: 10; V: TRBV30; size: many; DNA: TGTGCCTGGGAGACCGGGGAGCTGTTTTTT; CDR3: CAWETGELFF
D: NA; J: TRBJ1-1; length: 14; V: TRBV12-3/TRBV12-4; size: many; DNA: TGTGCCAGCAGGTCGGGTCAATTCAACACTGAAGCTTTCTTT; CDR3: CASRSGQFNTEAFF
D: NA; J: TRBJ1-3; length: 15; V: TRBV30; size: NA; DNA: TGTGCCTGGGGAAGTGGGATTGTCTCTGGAAACACCATATATTTT; CDR3: CAWGSGIVSGNTIYF
D: NA; J: TRBJ2-1; length: 16; V: TRBV7-2; size: many; DNA: TGTGCCAGCAGCTTAAGGTGGGACGCCCTACACAATGAGCAGTTCTTC; CDR3: CASSLRWDALHNEQFF
D: NA; J: TRBJ2-3; length: 14; V: TRBV3-1; size: few; DNA: TGTGCCAGCAGCCAAGTTGGGGGGCGAGGTACGCAGTATTTT; CDR3: CASSQVGGRGTQYF
D: NA; J: TRBJ1-4; length: 18; V: TRBV28; size: few; DNA: TGTGCCAGCAGTTATGGACTTGCCCGGCCCACAATTAATGAAAAACTGTTTTTT; CDR3: CASSYGLARPTINEKLFF
D: NA; J: TRBJ1-2; length: 15; V: TRBV18; size: few; DNA: TGTGCCAGCTCACCCTCCGGCGGGAAAGCCTATGGCTACACCTTC; CDR3: CASSPSGGKAYGYTF
D: NA; J: TRBJ2-3; length: 12; V: TRBV20-1; size: many; DNA: TGCAGTGCGACGGCGGGCCTAGATACGCAGTATTTT; CDR3: CSATAGLDTQYF
D: NA; J: TRBJ2-2; length: 14; V: TRBV28; size: many; DNA: TGTGCCAGCAGTTTAGCATCAATTCCCGGGGAGCTGTTTTTT; CDR3: CASSLASIPGELFF
D: NA; J: TRBJ1-1; length: 13; V: TRBV6-5; size: many; DNA: TGTGCCAGCAGTTCGGATGTGAACACTGAAGCTTTCTTT; CDR3: CASSSDVNTEAFF
D: NA; J: TRBJ1-4; length: 13; V: TRBV7-9; size: NA; DNA: TGTGCCAGCAGCTTCTCCGTTAGCGAAAAACTGTTTTTT; CDR3: CASSFSVSEKLFF
D: TRBD2; J: TRBJ2-3; length: 14; V: TRBV20-1; size: many; DNA: TGCAGTGCTACAGTAGCGGGAGGGATAGATACGCAGTATTTT; CDR3: CSATVAGGIDTQYF
D: NA; J: TRBJ1-3; length: 15; V: TRBV20-1; size: few; DNA: TGCAGTGCTAGGAACTACGGGGGGGCTGGAAACACCATATATTTT; CDR3: CSARNYGGAGNTIYF
D: NA; J: TRBJ1-1; length: 13; V: TRBV30; size: many; DNA: TGTGCCTGGAGTGTATCACGGAACACTGAAGCTTTCTTT; CDR3: CAWSVSRNTEAFF
D: NA; J: TRBJ2-7; length: 14; V: TRBV11-3; size: few; DNA: TGTGCCAGCAGCTTAGATTCGGACAGCTACGAGCAGTACTTC; CDR3: CASSLDSDSYEQYF
D: NA; J: TRBJ2-1; length: 12; V: TRBV3-1; size: many; DNA: TGTGCCAGCAGCCAATTTTCCGGTGTGACGTTCTTC; CDR3: CASSQFSGVTFF
D: TRBD1; J: TRBJ2-3; length: 13; V: TRBV24-1; size: NA; DNA: TGTGCCACCAGTGGGACAGGGACAGATACGCAGTATTTT; CDR3: CATSGTGTDTQYF
D: NA; J: TRBJ2-7; length: 14; V: TRBV20-1; size: few; DNA: TGCAGTGCTAGTCTTTGGCAGGGGCCTGGCGAGCAGTACTTC; CDR3: CSASLWQGPGEQYF